Given below is one T cell receptor (beta chain) in context. Antigen unknown. Sequencing relied on a cDNA template that was reverse transcribed from extracted RNA. Profiled with immunoSEQ multiplex PCR; TCRdb holds only in-frame clones, not every one. The sample has about 150,000 clones, around 47% seen once. The record originates from a study of CD8+ T cells in alopecia areata. In the study overall: Those treated were given oral tofacitinib at 5 to 10 mg twice daily. Study conclusions and caveats: The study found TCR sharing across patients less clear than in mice, possibly for HLA reasons.

CD4+ and CD8+ T cells were sorted from PBMCs stained for CD3, CD4 and CD8. This CDR3 is 10 amino acids long. Trimming pared 8 bases from V and 3 bases from J, leaving 5 bases between. CDR1 and CDR2 from the germline V gene are MNHNY and SVGAGI (reference sequence). The V call is TRBV6-6, the J call TRBJ2-7; D remains unclear. This receptor was obtained from a human donor with alopecia areata. The sequencing sample was made of CD4+ T cells sorted from blood. In DNA form, the CDR3 reads TGTGCCAGCGGCGACTACGAGCAGTACTTC. It specifies CASGDYEQYF.